These T cell receptor beta chains were read from a single sample in a study of graft-versus-host responses after intestinal transplantation. These receptors are not linked to any known antigen. Only in-frame clones appear in the TCRdb table, and some are missing; sequencing was by immunoSEQ multiplex PCR. The sample holds approximately 130,000 clones, approximately 94% seen once. The starting material was unstimulated CD4+ T cells sorted from spleen or lymph node cells, obtained before intestinal transplant. The receptors stem from a human donor who received an intestinal transplant. Both conserved end residues are part of each CDR3. A D gene is named only where the DNA matches it firmly. Part of the rows lack a size; the others show once, few, many or a class for expanded clones.

len: 18
d_gene: -
v_gene: TRBV19
j_gene: TRBJ1-1
abundance: -
CDR3aa: CASSMTWARLKSDTEAFF
CDR3nt: TGTGCCAGTAGTATGACCTGGGCGAGGTTAAAGAGTGACACTGAAGCTTTCTTT

len: 14
d_gene: -
v_gene: TRBV6-6
j_gene: TRBJ2-5
abundance: -
CDR3aa: CASSYPQLEETQYF
CDR3nt: TGTGCCAGCAGTTACCCTCAGTTGGAGGAGACCCAGTACTTC

len: 17
d_gene: TRBD1
v_gene: TRBV13
j_gene: TRBJ2-7
abundance: -
CDR3aa: CASSLGPPPGQTYEQYF
CDR3nt: TGTGCCAGCAGCTTAGGCCCGCCTCCGGGACAGACTTACGAGCAGTACTTC

len: 15
d_gene: TRBD2
v_gene: TRBV11-1
j_gene: TRBJ2-5
abundance: -
CDR3aa: CASSPGLATSGTQYF
CDR3nt: TGTGCCAGCAGCCCGGGACTAGCGACCAGTGGGACCCAGTACTTC

len: 12
d_gene: TRBD1
v_gene: TRBV2
j_gene: TRBJ1-4
abundance: -
CDR3aa: CASAGQGEKLFF
CDR3nt: TGTGCCAGTGCCGGACAGGGCGAAAAACTGTTTTTT

len: 14
d_gene: -
v_gene: TRBV4-2
j_gene: TRBJ1-1
abundance: -
CDR3aa: CASRRVGGNTEAFF
CDR3nt: TGTGCCAGCAGAAGGGTTGGGGGGAACACTGAAGCTTTCTTT

len: 15
d_gene: TRBD2
v_gene: TRBV18
j_gene: TRBJ2-5
abundance: -
CDR3aa: CASSPPSGGRETQYF
CDR3nt: TGTGCCAGCTCACCACCGTCGGGAGGTAGGGAGACCCAGTACTTC

len: 16
d_gene: -
v_gene: TRBV5-5
j_gene: TRBJ1-5
abundance: -
CDR3aa: CASSRSGVLSNQPQHF
CDR3nt: TGTGCCAGCAGTCGCTCGGGGGTGTTGAGCAATCAGCCCCAGCATTTT

len: 15
d_gene: TRBD2
v_gene: TRBV6-5
j_gene: TRBJ2-1
abundance: -
CDR3aa: CASRTSGGARNEQFF
CDR3nt: TGTGCCAGCAGAACTAGCGGGGGGGCCCGCAATGAGCAGTTCTTC

len: 12
d_gene: -
v_gene: TRBV29-1
j_gene: TRBJ2-1
abundance: -
CDR3aa: CSAAPGYNEQFF
CDR3nt: TGCAGCGCGGCTCCGGGGTACAATGAGCAGTTCTTC

len: 16
d_gene: TRBD2
v_gene: TRBV2
j_gene: TRBJ2-1
abundance: -
CDR3aa: CASSGRTGGSYNEQFF
CDR3nt: TGTGCCAGCAGCGGCAGGACGGGGGGCTCCTACAATGAGCAGTTCTTC

len: 14
d_gene: -
v_gene: TRBV4-1
j_gene: TRBJ2-1
abundance: -
CDR3aa: CASSQAKGYNEQFF
CDR3nt: TGCGCCAGCAGCCAAGCAAAGGGCTACAATGAGCAGTTCTTC

len: 12
d_gene: -
v_gene: TRBV2
j_gene: TRBJ1-5
abundance: -
CDR3aa: CASRPSNQPQHF
CDR3nt: TGTGCCAGCAGACCCTCCAATCAGCCCCAGCATTTT

len: 15
d_gene: -
v_gene: TRBV5-1
j_gene: TRBJ2-1
abundance: -
CDR3aa: CASSLARSSYNEQFF
CDR3nt: TGCGCCAGCAGCTTGGCTCGGAGCTCCTACAATGAGCAGTTCTTC

len: 14
d_gene: -
v_gene: TRBV7-6
j_gene: TRBJ2-2
abundance: -
CDR3aa: CASSLGRGHGELFF
CDR3nt: TGTGCCAGCAGCTTAGGACGGGGACACGGGGAGCTGTTTTTT

len: 16
d_gene: -
v_gene: TRBV27
j_gene: TRBJ1-6
abundance: -
CDR3aa: CASSLWVGGGLSPLHF
CDR3nt: TGTGCCAGCAGTTTATGGGTAGGGGGAGGCCTATCACCCCTCCACTTT

len: 16
d_gene: -
v_gene: TRBV11-2
j_gene: TRBJ2-1
abundance: -
CDR3aa: CASSLFQGSSYNEQFF
CDR3nt: TGTGCCAGCAGCTTATTTCAGGGGAGCTCCTACAATGAGCAGTTCTTC

len: 16
d_gene: -
v_gene: TRBV15
j_gene: TRBJ2-7
abundance: -
CDR3aa: CATSRDLARGSYEQYF
CDR3nt: TGTGCCACCAGCAGAGATTTGGCCAGGGGCTCCTACGAGCAGTACTTC

len: 20
d_gene: -
v_gene: TRBV6-1
j_gene: TRBJ1-1
abundance: -
CDR3aa: CASSERDIGGPERVNTEAFF
CDR3nt: TGTGCCAGCAGTGAAAGGGATATAGGGGGACCCGAACGGGTGAACACTGAAGCTTTCTTT

len: 13
d_gene: TRBD1
v_gene: TRBV2
j_gene: TRBJ1-2
abundance: -
CDR3aa: CASSVQGVDGYTF
CDR3nt: TGTGCCAGCAGTGTACAGGGGGTGGATGGCTACACCTTC

len: 15
d_gene: TRBD1
v_gene: TRBV6-5
j_gene: TRBJ1-6
abundance: -
CDR3aa: CASRWGQGTGSPLHF
CDR3nt: TGTGCCAGCCGATGGGGACAGGGGACAGGGTCACCCCTCCACTTT

len: 13
d_gene: -
v_gene: TRBV9
j_gene: TRBJ2-7
abundance: -
CDR3aa: CASSVQQGSEQYF
CDR3nt: TGTGCCAGCAGCGTACAACAGGGCAGCGAGCAGTACTTC

len: 14
d_gene: -
v_gene: TRBV5-1
j_gene: TRBJ2-7
abundance: few
CDR3aa: CASSLVGGSYEQYF
CDR3nt: TGCGCCAGCAGCTTGGTAGGGGGATCGTACGAGCAGTACTTC

len: 14
d_gene: TRBD2
v_gene: TRBV10-3
j_gene: TRBJ2-2
abundance: -
CDR3aa: CAVSGGAMTGELFF
CDR3nt: TGTGCCGTTAGCGGGGGGGCCATGACCGGGGAGCTGTTTTTT

len: 13
d_gene: -
v_gene: TRBV6-1
j_gene: TRBJ1-1
abundance: -
CDR3aa: CASSTVGNTEAFF
CDR3nt: TGTGCCAGCAGTACGGTGGGAAACACTGAAGCTTTCTTT

len: 13
d_gene: -
v_gene: TRBV7-3
j_gene: TRBJ2-2
abundance: -
CDR3aa: CASSTPGTGELFF
CDR3nt: TGTGCCAGCAGCACACCTGGGACCGGGGAGCTGTTTTTT

len: 16
d_gene: -
v_gene: TRBV4-1
j_gene: TRBJ2-3
abundance: -
CDR3aa: CASSQFRGRAPNTQYF
CDR3nt: TGCGCCAGCAGCCAATTCCGTGGCAGGGCCCCCAATACGCAGTATTTT

len: 15
d_gene: TRBD2
v_gene: TRBV5-1
j_gene: TRBJ2-3
abundance: once
CDR3aa: CASRSTSGSTDTQYF
CDR3nt: TGCGCCAGCAGGTCGACTAGCGGGAGCACAGATACGCAGTATTTT

len: 15
d_gene: TRBD1
v_gene: TRBV2
j_gene: TRBJ1-5
abundance: -
CDR3aa: CASSEERGQYQPQHF
CDR3nt: TGTGCCAGCAGTGAGGAAAGGGGGCAATATCAGCCCCAGCATTTT

len: 15
d_gene: -
v_gene: TRBV4-1
j_gene: TRBJ2-4
abundance: few
CDR3aa: CASSQAIAAKNIQYF
CDR3nt: TGCGCCAGCAGCCAAGCGATCGCGGCCAAAAACATTCAGTACTTC

len: 16
d_gene: -
v_gene: TRBV15
j_gene: TRBJ1-5
abundance: -
CDR3aa: CATSSQYGGGDQPQHF
CDR3nt: TGTGCCACCAGCAGTCAGTACGGGGGGGGCGATCAGCCCCAGCATTTT

len: 14
d_gene: -
v_gene: TRBV4-1
j_gene: TRBJ2-6
abundance: -
CDR3aa: CASSQPRETNVLTF
CDR3nt: TGCGCCAGCAGCCAACCCAGGGAAACCAACGTCCTGACTTTC

len: 17
d_gene: -
v_gene: TRBV5-8
j_gene: TRBJ2-1
abundance: -
CDR3aa: CASSLSGDRTYHNEQFF
CDR3nt: TGTGCCAGCAGCTTGTCGGGCGATCGGACTTATCACAATGAGCAGTTCTTC

len: 16
d_gene: -
v_gene: TRBV18
j_gene: TRBJ2-1
abundance: -
CDR3aa: CASSPTTVGSYNEQFF
CDR3nt: TGTGCCAGCTCCCCTACGACGGTTGGCTCCTACAATGAGCAGTTCTTC

len: 12
d_gene: -
v_gene: TRBV5-1
j_gene: TRBJ2-5
abundance: -
CDR3aa: CASSLGLETQYF
CDR3nt: TGCGCCAGCAGCTTGGGACTAGAGACCCAGTACTTC

len: 15
d_gene: TRBD1
v_gene: TRBV7-9
j_gene: TRBJ1-2
abundance: few
CDR3aa: CASSSSGTANYGYTF
CDR3nt: TGTGCCAGCAGCTCCTCCGGGACAGCTAACTATGGCTACACCTTC

len: 14
d_gene: -
v_gene: TRBV6-5
j_gene: TRBJ2-2
abundance: -
CDR3aa: CASSYGGDTGELFF
CDR3nt: TGTGCCAGCAGTTACGGCGGTGACACCGGGGAGCTGTTTTTT

len: 15
d_gene: -
v_gene: TRBV6-1
j_gene: TRBJ1-5
abundance: -
CDR3aa: CASTRDNILHQPQHF
CDR3nt: TGTGCCAGCACCCGGGACAACATCCTCCATCAGCCCCAGCATTTT

len: 14
d_gene: TRBD1
v_gene: TRBV11-3
j_gene: TRBJ1-1
abundance: -
CDR3aa: CASSLTGTGRKAFF
CDR3nt: TGTGCCAGCAGCCTTACCGGGACAGGGAGGAAAGCTTTCTTT